This T cell receptor (beta chain) comes out of a study of cytomegalovirus exposure and HLA in healthy donors. General study findings and limits: Altogether, some 170 TCR beta chains were recorded as cytomegalovirus-associated. One later analysis, an examination of the 90 to 150 validation repertoires, found that first-cohort TCR clusters tended to co-occur in them. Many donors shared some public TCRs, even though most TCR sequences were rare.

CDR1 and CDR2 from the germline V gene are WNHNN and SYGVQD (reference sequence). V lost 0 bases to trimming and J lost 2 bases, with 8 bases between them. This CDR3 has 15 residues. The repertoire was sequenced with immunoSEQ multiplex PCR; TCRdb's copy has only in-frame clones and lacks some. Among hundreds of thousands of clones listed, just over 85% were seen once. A word on this clone: Antigen: not known.

The genes are TRBV10-1 and TRBJ1-3; possible D gene TRBD1, 5 bases. Source material: PBMCs. This sequence originates from a woman between 18 and 29 years old in good health and CMV-seronegative. CDR3: CASSESGLPGNTIYF. The DNA of the CDR3 is TGCGCCAGCAGTGAGTCGGGACTCCCTGGAAACACCATATATTTT.